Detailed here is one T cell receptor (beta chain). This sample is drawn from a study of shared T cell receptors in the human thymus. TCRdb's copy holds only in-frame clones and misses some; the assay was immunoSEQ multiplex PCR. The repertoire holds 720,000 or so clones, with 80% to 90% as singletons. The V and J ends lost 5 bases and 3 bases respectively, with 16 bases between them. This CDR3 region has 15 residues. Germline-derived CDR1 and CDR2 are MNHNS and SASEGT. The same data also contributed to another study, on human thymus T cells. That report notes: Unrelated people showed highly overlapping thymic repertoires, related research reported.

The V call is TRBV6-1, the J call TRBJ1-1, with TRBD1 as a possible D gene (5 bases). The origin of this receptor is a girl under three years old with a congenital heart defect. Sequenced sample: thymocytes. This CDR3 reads CASSPKAQGYTEAFF. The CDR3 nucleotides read TGTGCCAGCAGTCCGAAGGCCCAGGGATACACTGAAGCTTTCTTT.